Below are 18 T cell receptor beta chains sequenced from a single sample in a study of T cell responses to AZD1222 COVID-19 vaccine. Only in-frame clones appear in the TCRdb table, and some are missing; sequencing was by immunoSEQ multiplex PCR. The sample gives some 130,000 clones, over 75% of which show up once; approximately 1.5% is in the top ten. This specimen consisted of peripheral blood, obtained on day 0 of AZD1222 vaccination. The receptors here all came from an adult in good health.

The chain is built from TRBV29-1 and TRBJ1-2, with a possible D match to TRBD1 (5 bases). Germline CDR1 reads SQVTM; CDR2 reads ANQGSEA. The V end lost 7 bases, the J end lost 4 bases, and 16 bases lay between the germline ends. CDR3 size: 13 residues. The CDR3 here is CSAEGQGGYGYTF. The CDR3, as DNA: TGCAGCGCCGAGGGGCAGGGAGGCTATGGCTACACCTTC. The variable domain in full, completed from reference TRBV29-1 and TRBJ1-2, reads SAVISQKPSRDICQRGTSLTIQCQVDSQVTMMFWYRQQPGQSLTLIATANQGSEATYESGFVIDKFPISRPNLTFSTLTVSNMSPEDSSIYLCSAEGQGGYGYTFGSGTRLTVV.

The chain employs TRBV4-2 and TRBJ1-3; no definite D call. This CDR3 region has 15 residues. Trimming took 4 bases from V and 1 from J, leaving 11 bases between them. The germline gives CDR1 LGHNA, CDR2 YNFKEQ. The CDR3 nucleotides read TGTGCCAGCAGCCCGACGTATGGATCTGGAAACACCATATATTTT. It yields the protein CASSPTYGSGNTIYF.

This rearrangement joins TRBV10-3 to TRBJ1-5, with 9 bases aligning to TRBD1. The CDR3 runs to 15 residues. Germline values: CDR1 ENHRY, CDR2 SYGVKD. J gave up 6 bases and V 0 bases, and 3 bases lay outside the gene matches. This CDR3 is CAISESQGAGQPQHF. The CDR3 coding sequence is TGTGCCATCAGTGAGTCACAGGGGGCAGGTCAGCCCCAGCATTTT.

The V and J genes are TRBV5-1 and TRBJ1-5; unclear D gene. This CDR3 has 15 amino acids. Trimming removed 5 bases from V and 0 bases from J, with 12 bases in between. Germline assignment: CDR1 SGHRS and CDR2 YFSETQ. In DNA form, the CDR3 reads TGCGCCAGCAGACCCTCGGAACTTAGCAATCAGCCCCAGCATTTT. It translates to CASRPSELSNQPQHF.

V is TRBV19 and J is TRBJ1-4; possibly TRBD1 for D (5 bases). The germline gives CDR1 LNHDA, CDR2 SQIVND (reference sequence). CDR3 length: 16 amino acids. V was shortened by 1 base and J by 8 bases, with 17 bases between the two germline ends. The CDR3 spells CASSIGGETDWEKLFF. In nucleotides, the CDR3 is TGTGCCAGTAGTATAGGGGGGGAGACAGACTGGGAAAAACTGTTTTTT.

This chain uses TRBV18 with TRBJ1-5; D is unresolved. Per germline, CDR1 KGHSH and CDR2 LQKENI. V was pared by 5 bases and J by 7 bases, with 21 bases between. The length of the CDR3 is 16 residues. CDR3 coding DNA: TGTGCCAGCTCATCACGGCTCGAGCGTGGGAACCAGCCCCAGCATTTT. It translates to CASSSRLERGNQPQHF.

The chain links TRBV7-9 to TRBJ2-2, with 8 bases fitting TRBD2. CDR1 and CDR2 from the germline V gene are SEHNR and FQNEAQ (reference sequence). V gave up 4 bases and J gave up 6 bases; unmatched junction bases: 13. This CDR3 spans 17 amino acids. The CDR3 reads CASSSMLSGSFSGELFF. Written as DNA, the CDR3 is TGTGCCAGCAGCTCAATGTTAAGCGGGAGTTTCTCCGGGGAGCTGTTTTTT.

The V and J genes are TRBV12-3 or TRBV12-4 and TRBJ2-1; TRBD2 aligns across 10 bases. V was pared by 8 bases and J by 6 bases, with 4 bases of the junction left unmatched. The CDR3 is 13 residues long. CDR3 amino acids: CASLLAGGNEQFF. In DNA form, the CDR3 reads TGTGCCAGCCTTTTAGCGGGGGGCAATGAGCAGTTCTTC.

The chain uses TRBV2 and TRBJ1-5; D possibly corresponds to TRBD1 (5 bases). CDR1 and CDR2 from the germline V gene are SNHLY and FYNNEI. This CDR3 is 15 amino acids long. V lost 4 bases and J lost 1, with 11 bases in between. For the CDR3, the DNA is TGTGCCAGCAGTGGGTCCAGGGAAAGCAATCAGCCCCAGCATTTT. Residues: CASSGSRESNQPQHF.

The chain uses TRBV19 and TRBJ2-3; 8 nucleotides align to TRBD2. The CDR3 extends over 17 amino acids. Trimming at V came to 2 bases and at J to 6 bases, leaving 13 bases not matched to a gene. Germline-derived CDR1 and CDR2 are LNHDA and SQIVND (reference sequence). CDR3 loop: CASSIIRGAGGADTQYF. In DNA, the CDR3 is TGTGCCAGTAGTATAATCAGGGGTGCGGGGGGCGCGGATACGCAGTATTTT.

The V gene is TRBV24-1, the J gene TRBJ2-4, with D possibly called TRBD1 or TRBD2 (6 bases each). The CDR3 contains 15 residues. Germline CDR1 reads KGHDR; CDR2 reads SFDVKD. The V and J ends lost 1 base and 9 bases respectively, with 15 bases between them. The DNA for the CDR3 is TGTGCCACCAGTGATTTCGGCGGCAGGGGAGGCATTCAGTACTTC. Translated: CATSDFGGRGGIQYF.

The chain employs TRBV5-4 and TRBJ2-1; 8 bases are shared with TRBD1. Trimming cost V 3 bases and J 4 bases; bases outside gene matches: 6. The germline V gene encodes CDR1 SGHNT and CDR2 YYREEE (reference sequence). This CDR3 has 15 residues. The CDR3 sequence: CASSSGQGKYNEQFF. In nucleotides, the CDR3 is TGTGCCAGCAGCTCCGGACAGGGAAAGTACAATGAGCAGTTCTTC.

The chain carries TRBV27 and TRBJ2-3; D unresolved. This CDR3 spans 12 amino acids. The V gene's germline CDR1 is MNHEY and CDR2 SMNVEV (reference sequence). V was pared by 3 bases and J by 11 bases, with 12 bases between. The CDR3 protein is CASSFKSSRQYF. The CDR3 nucleotides are TGTGCCAGCAGTTTTAAGAGTTCTAGGCAGTATTTT.

The sample holds one count of this clone. The chain carries TRBV27 and TRBJ1-1; TRBD1 matches at 7 bases. Germline trimming cut 5 bases from V and 3 bases from J; bases unmatched to any gene: 15. CDR1 is MNHEY and CDR2 is SMNVEV in the germline V gene (reference sequence). The CDR3 loop spans 17 amino acids. CDR3 nucleotide sequence: TGTGCCAGCAGTCCCAACCCGACAGACAGGGATGACACTGAAGCTTTCTTT. The encoded protein is CASSPNPTDRDDTEAFF.

The V gene is TRBV10-3, the J gene TRBJ1-4; TRBD1 might be the D (5 bases). This CDR3 region has 13 residues. Germline loops: CDR1 ENHRY, CDR2 SYGVKD. Trimming took 6 bases from V and 3 from J, leaving 8 bases between them. The CDR3 loop is CAISRDPNEKLFF. DNA of the CDR3: TGTGCCATCAGCCGGGACCCTAATGAAAAACTGTTTTTT.

This clone was counted a few times. V and J are TRBV28 and TRBJ1-2; TRBD1 is a possible D gene (5 bases). Germline CDR1 reads MDHEN; CDR2 reads SYDVKM. This CDR3 spans 12 amino acids. Trimming left V 2 bases short and J 6 bases short, with 7 bases between. CDR3 DNA: TGTGCCAGCAGTTTAGTGGGGGATGGCTACACCTTC. As protein: CASSLVGDGYTF.

V gene TRBV7-9 combines with J gene TRBJ1-5; D is unclear. The CDR3 length is 15 residues. Germline CDR1 and CDR2: SEHNR and FQNEAQ (reference sequence). The ends were cut back, 5 bases at V and 9 bases at J, with 20 bases in the middle. CDR3 region: CASSPESLFAAPQHF. CDR3 in DNA: TGTGCCAGCAGCCCCGAGTCGTTATTCGCGGCGCCCCAGCATTTT.

The CDR3 DNA sequence: TGTGCCAGCAGCTTAGAGGACCGGGGTCAGCCCCAGCATTTT. Translated: CASSLEDRGQPQHF. The chain is built from TRBV7-9 and TRBJ1-5, with D uncertain. The V end was cut by 1 base, the J end by 6 bases, with 10 bases between. The germline V gene has CDR1 SEHNR and CDR2 FQNEAQ (reference sequence). This CDR3 spans 14 amino acids.